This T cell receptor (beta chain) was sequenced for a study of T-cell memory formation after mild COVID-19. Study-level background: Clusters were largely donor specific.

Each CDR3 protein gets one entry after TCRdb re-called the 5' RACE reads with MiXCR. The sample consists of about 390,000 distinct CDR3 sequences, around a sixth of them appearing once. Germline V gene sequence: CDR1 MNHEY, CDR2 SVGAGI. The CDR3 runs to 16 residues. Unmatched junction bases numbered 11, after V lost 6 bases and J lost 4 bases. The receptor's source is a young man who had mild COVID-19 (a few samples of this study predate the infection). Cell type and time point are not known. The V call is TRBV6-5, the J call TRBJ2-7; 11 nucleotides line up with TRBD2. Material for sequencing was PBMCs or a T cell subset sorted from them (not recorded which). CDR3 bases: TGTGCCAGCAGAAAGAGGCTAGCGGGGGGCCTATACGAGCAGTACTTC. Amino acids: CASRKRLAGGLYEQYF.